This is a list of T cell receptor beta chains from one sample in a study of molecular identifiers for immune sequencing clone quantification. TCRdb reprocessed the PCR reads via MiXCR and lists one record per CDR3 protein. The sample shows about 510,000 distinct CDR3 sequences, about a fifth of them seen only once. Sequencing used naive CD8+ T cells from blood, with Jurkat cell RNA spiked in. Receptor source: a human donor in good health. Some libraries in this study had Jurkat cell RNA spiked in. The CDR3 runs from the conserved cysteine through the conserved F or W. Clone size is not always given. Where it is, it says once, few, many or a class for expanded clones.

clone size | V gene | CDR3 protein
many | TRBV16 | CASTQDVAGNQPQHF
few | TRBV9 | CASSVAAGVTEKLFF
many | TRBV7-6 | CASSLGQGKTYEQYF
many | TRBV24-1 | CATSVGTVENTGELFF
many | TRBV20-1 | CSAREVGSGSTDTQYF
- | TRBV3-1 | CASSQPQETQYF
many | TRBV6-5 | CASSYSSSSYNEQFF
- | TRBV7-9 | CASSPPVSGRATYNEQFF
many | TRBV9 | CASSVEGGGPDEQYF
few | TRBV27 | CASQPAAYQETQYF
many | TRBV2 | CASSEAGTAYEQYF
- | TRBV6-5 | CAGSPDSDEQFF
few | TRBV25-1 | CASSEYWGSLHF
- | TRBV27 | CAGRPDWPVAGEQYF
many | TRBV7-8 | CASSLVAQGQETQYF
- | TRBV5-1 | CASSLGTATYEQYF
- | TRBV20-1 | CSAGAGAYEQYF
many | TRBV7-2 | CASSEGLAGIDTQYF
- | TRBV19 | CASSIRRDYEQYF
many | TRBV7-9 | CASSLFSSPLHF
many | TRBV6-5 | CASSYGEMDYGYTF
- | TRBV20-1 | CSARDLQGLAGVTLSYNEQLF
few | TRBV5-4 | CASSLVLLVGTESIRGYTF
- | TRBV30 | CAWSLTANTEAFF
many | TRBV6-6 | CASSYFYAGSSTDTQYF
few | TRBV15 | CATSRGGQPQHF
few | TRBV7-2 | CASSPGWPGHTF
few | TRBV5-4 | CASSLRGRTPRGNEQFF
few | TRBV12-3/TRBV12-4 | CASSSMGSVYNSPLHF
- | TRBV29-1 | CSVADSGTGELFF
few | TRBV27 | CASSLLGPKGQETQYF
many | TRBV29-1 | CSVEVEDSNQPQHF
once | TRBV4-3 | CASSQDPRDSPSITDTQYF
few | TRBV5-1 | CASSLEQGAMNTEAFF
few | TRBV7-6 | CASSFIESGELFF
many | TRBV20-1 | CSARDPTGLNTEAFF
few | TRBV6-2/TRBV6-3 | CASSYSSAGSTDTQYF
many | TRBV28 | CASSFAGTGASSYNSPLHF
- | TRBV9 | CASSIHSGTQSYEQYF
- | TRBV5-1 | CASSFRTSGEETQYF
- | TRBV5-1 | CASSSDRTNTEAFF
few | TRBV6-1 | CASSEYTDGFGYTF
few | TRBV7-9 | CASSLVVNFYEQYF
- | TRBV7-8 | CASSLARGQRRTEAFF